The 11 T cell receptor beta chains listed next were all sequenced from one sample in a study of cytomegalovirus exposure and HLA in healthy donors. The study ran its PCR with 60 Vbeta and 13 Jbeta primers. Clones were read by immunoSEQ multiplex PCR, and TCRdb kept only the in-frame ones, dropping some. The repertoire holds roughly 110,000 clones, with under 70% as singletons. Sequences were obtained from PBMCs. These receptors were taken from a young man in good health and CMV-seropositive.

The gene calls are TRBV19 and TRBJ1-2, with D unresolved. The CDR3 has 13 amino acids. Germline CDR1 and CDR2: LNHDA and SQIVND (reference sequence). Trimming removed 7 bases from V and 3 bases from J, with 12 bases in between. The CDR3 is CASTRRVYYGYTF. CDR3 DNA sequence: TGTGCCAGTACTCGGAGGGTGTACTATGGCTACACCTTC.

The gene calls are TRBV7-3 and TRBJ2-7, with a possible D match to TRBD1 (6 bases). The germline V gene encodes CDR1 SGHTA and CDR2 FQGTGA. This CDR3 has 13 residues. The V gene lost 4 bases and the J gene lost 1 base, with 8 bases spanning the gap. The CDR3 loop reads CASSYGQSYEQYF. The CDR3 DNA is TGTGCCAGCAGCTATGGACAGTCCTACGAGCAGTACTTC. The complete variable domain, with remaining parts taken from reference TRBV7-3 and TRBJ2-7, reads GAGVSQTPSNKVTEKGKYVELRCDPISGHTALYWYRQSLGQGPEFLIYFQGTGAADDSGLPNDRFFAVRPEGSVSTLKIQRTERGDSAVYLCASSYGQSYEQYFGPGTRLTVT.

The CDR3 reads CASSEARGTEAFF. CDR3 DNA sequence: TGTGCCAGCAGTGAAGCGCGAGGGACTGAAGCTTTCTTT. V usage is TRBV6-1 and J usage is TRBJ1-1; D not certain. The CDR3 sequence is 13 residues long. Trimming cost V 0 bases and J 5 bases, with 7 bases left between them. The V gene's germline CDR1 is MNHNS and CDR2 SASEGT.

The V call is TRBV6-5, the J call TRBJ1-6, with 8 bases fitting TRBD1. This CDR3 is built from 15 residues. V trimming: 2 bases; J trimming: 6 bases; junction bases outside the gene matches: 3. CDR1 is MNHEY, CDR2 SVGAGI, per germline. CDR3 sequence (DNA): TGTGCCAGCAGTTACGCCGGACAGGGTAATTCACCCCTCCACTTT. The encoded protein is CASSYAGQGNSPLHF.

This clone was observed a handful of times. The chain uses TRBV7-9 and TRBJ1-4, with D possibly TRBD1 on 5 matching bases. Trimming took 0 bases from V and 4 from J, leaving 9 bases between them. The germline V gene has CDR1 SEHNR and CDR2 FQNEAQ (reference sequence). This CDR3 is built from 15 residues. CDR3 in DNA: TGTGCCAGCAGCTTAGCCGGGGGGGTTAATGAAAAACTGTTTTTT. Amino acids: CASSLAGGVNEKLFF. The entire variable domain, with the rest obtained from reference TRBV7-9 and TRBJ1-4, is as follows: DTGVSQNPRHKITKRGQNVTFRCDPISEHNRLYWYRQTLGQGPEFLTYFQNEAQLEKSRLLSDRFSAERPKGSFSTLEIQRTEQGDSAMYLCASSLAGGVNEKLFFGSGTQLSVL.

This clone was seen more than once but under ten times. The V call is TRBV7-2, the J call TRBJ2-7; 7 bases map to TRBD2. Per germline, CDR1 SGHTA and CDR2 FQGNSA. V lost 3 bases and J lost 4; bases outside the gene matches: 9. The CDR3 spans 15 residues. The DNA for the CDR3 is TGTGCCAGCAGCTTGAATGCGGGAGAAGGTTACGAGCAGTACGTC. It codes for CASSLNAGEGYEQYV.

A few counts support this clone. The chain links TRBV30 to TRBJ2-7; perhaps TRBD1 as D (6 bases). The germline V and J ends were trimmed by 4 bases and 7 bases, with 20 bases remaining between them. The CDR3 totals 14 residues. CDR1 is GTSNPN and CDR2 is SVGIG in the germline V gene (reference sequence). The CDR3 sequence: CAWTGVPSYKEQYF. The CDR3 DNA reads as TGTGCCTGGACAGGGGTACCCTCATATAAGGAGCAGTACTTC.

The gene calls are TRBV7-8 and TRBJ2-5, with D maybe TRBD1 (5 bases). Germline loops: CDR1 SGHVS, CDR2 FQNEAQ. This CDR3 comprises 12 residues. Trimming took 2 bases from V and 5 from J, leaving 6 bases between them. The CDR3 DNA follows: TGTGCCAGCAGCTTATCAGGGGAGACCCAGTACTTC. As protein: CASSLSGETQYF.

This chain's CDR3 is CASSYRDRGPANYGYTF. For the CDR3, the DNA is TGTGCCAGCAGTTATCGGGACAGGGGTCCCGCTAACTATGGCTACACCTTC. V is TRBV28 and J is TRBJ1-2; 10 bases are shared with TRBD1. The CDR3 consists of 17 residues. J gave up 0 bases and V 4 bases, and 8 bases lay outside the gene matches. Looked up from germline, CDR1 is MDHEN and CDR2 is SYDVKM.

This clone was recorded once. The CDR3 is CSVAGGLNYTF. In nucleotides, the CDR3 is TGCAGCGTTGCGGGGGGGTTAAACTACACCTTC. The rearrangement uses TRBV29-1 and TRBJ1-2, with TRBD1 as a possible D gene (5 bases). The CDR3 sequence is 11 residues long. Deletions cut 4 bases from V and 10 bases from J, with 13 bases between. Germline CDR1 SQVTM, CDR2 ANQGSEA.

The chain couples TRBV5-1 to TRBJ2-3; a possible D gene is TRBD2 (5 bases). The V end was cut by 2 bases, the J end by 4 bases, with 11 bases between. Germline lookup yields CDR1 SGHRS and CDR2 YFSETQ. This CDR3 region has 14 residues. CDR3 amino acids: CASSFEGPADTQYF. In nucleotides, the CDR3 is TGCGCCAGCAGCTTCGAGGGTCCCGCAGATACGCAGTATTTT.